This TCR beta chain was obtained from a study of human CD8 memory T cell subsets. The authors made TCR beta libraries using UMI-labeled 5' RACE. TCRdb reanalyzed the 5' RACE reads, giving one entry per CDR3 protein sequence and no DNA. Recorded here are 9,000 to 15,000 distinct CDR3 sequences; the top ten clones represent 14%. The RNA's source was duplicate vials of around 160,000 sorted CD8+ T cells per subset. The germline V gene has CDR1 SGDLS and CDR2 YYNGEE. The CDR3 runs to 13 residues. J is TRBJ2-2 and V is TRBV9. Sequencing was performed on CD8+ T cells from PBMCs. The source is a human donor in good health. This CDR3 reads CASSVSTAGELFF.